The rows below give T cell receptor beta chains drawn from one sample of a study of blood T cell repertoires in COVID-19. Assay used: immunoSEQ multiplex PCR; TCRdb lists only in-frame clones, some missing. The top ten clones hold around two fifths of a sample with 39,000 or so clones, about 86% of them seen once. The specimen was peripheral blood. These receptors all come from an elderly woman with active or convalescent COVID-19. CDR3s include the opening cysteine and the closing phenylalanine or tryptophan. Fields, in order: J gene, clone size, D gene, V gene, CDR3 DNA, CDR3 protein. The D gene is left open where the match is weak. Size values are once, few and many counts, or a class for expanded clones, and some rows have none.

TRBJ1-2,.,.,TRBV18,TGTGCCAGCTCACCTGTTCCCCCACGGGGCTACACCTTC,CASSPVPPRGYTF
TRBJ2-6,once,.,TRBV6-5,TGTGCCAGCCATGACAGAAGCTCTGGGGCCAACGTCCTGACTTTC,CASHDRSSGANVLTF
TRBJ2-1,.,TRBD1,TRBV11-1,TGTGCCAGCAGCCCTGACAGGGTGGGGAATGAGCAGTTCTTC,CASSPDRVGNEQFF
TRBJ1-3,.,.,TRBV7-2,TGTGCCAGCAGCTTAGTCGGGGGTTATGGAAACACCATATATTTT,CASSLVGGYGNTIYF
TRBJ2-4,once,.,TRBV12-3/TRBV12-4,TGTGCCAGCACTTCAGGGTACATGAACATTCAGTACTTC,CASTSGYMNIQYF
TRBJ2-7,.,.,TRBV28,TGTGCCAGCGGTACTAGCTACGAGCAGTACTTC,CASGTSYEQYF
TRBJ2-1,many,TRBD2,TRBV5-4,TGTGCCAGCAGCGCGACTAGCGGGGGGAGGGATGAGCAGTTCTTC,CASSATSGGRDEQFF
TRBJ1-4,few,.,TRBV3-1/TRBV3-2,TGTGCCAGCAGCGGGGGGGCAGGAGAAAAACTGTTTTTT,CASSGGAGEKLFF
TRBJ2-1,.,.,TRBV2,TGTGCCAGCAGTGAAGCGCTCGTAGGGGAGTTCTTC,CASSEALVGEFF
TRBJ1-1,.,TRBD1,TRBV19,TGTGCCAGTAGTCGGGACAGGGGTTCTGAAGCTTTCTTT,CASSRDRGSEAFF
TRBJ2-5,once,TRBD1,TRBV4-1,TGCGCCAGCAGCCAGACAGGGGGTGCGCAGTACTTC,CASSQTGGAQYF
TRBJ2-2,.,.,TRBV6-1,TGTGCCAGCAGTGAAGTGGAGCGGGTTGAGCTGTTTTTT,CASSEVERVELFF
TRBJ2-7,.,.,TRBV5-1,TGCGCCAGCAGTAGGGGGGGAACCTACGAGCAGTACTTC,CASSRGGTYEQYF
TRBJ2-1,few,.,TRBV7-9,TGTGCCAGCAGCCTCGGGGGTACCTACAATGAGCAGTTCTTC,CASSLGGTYNEQFF
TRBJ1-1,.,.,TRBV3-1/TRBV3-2,TGTGCCAGCAGCCAATCCTTTATGAACACTGAAGCTTTCTTT,CASSQSFMNTEAFF
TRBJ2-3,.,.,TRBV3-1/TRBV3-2,TGTGCCAGCAGCCAAGATCTTCTAGCTGGCACAGATACGCAGTATTTT,CASSQDLLAGTDTQYF
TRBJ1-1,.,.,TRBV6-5,TGTGCCAGCAGCCCCAAAGGGGTCGGTGAAGCTTTCTTT,CASSPKGVGEAFF
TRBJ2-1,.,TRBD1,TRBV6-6,TGTGCCAGCAGTTCCATTCTAACAGGGGATGAGCAGTTCTTC,CASSSILTGDEQFF
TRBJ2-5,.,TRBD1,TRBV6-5,TGTGCCAGCAGTTACTCGAAAAGGACAGGGGAAGAGACCCAGTACTTC,CASSYSKRTGEETQYF
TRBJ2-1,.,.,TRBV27,TGTGCCAGCACCCCGGGACTGGCTTTCGATGAGCAGTTCTTC,CASTPGLAFDEQFF
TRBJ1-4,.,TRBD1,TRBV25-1,TGTGCCAGCAGTCATACAGGGGCGGGGGGTGAAAAACTGTTTTTT,CASSHTGAGGEKLFF
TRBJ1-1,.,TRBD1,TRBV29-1,TGCAGCGTGGGATGGGTCGGGACAGGGTTGGTCACTGAAGCTTTCTTT,CSVGWVGTGLVTEAFF
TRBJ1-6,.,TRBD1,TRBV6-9,TGTGCCAGCAGACCCCCCGGGACAGCAAAAAATTCACCCCTCCACTTT,CASRPPGTAKNSPLHF
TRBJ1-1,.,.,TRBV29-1,TGCAGCGTTGGAGTTCAGGGGAAGACTGAAGCTTTCTTT,CSVGVQGKTEAFF
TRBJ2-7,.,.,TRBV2,TGTGCCAGCAGTGAATTAGGGGGTGAGCAGTACTTC,CASSELGGEQYF
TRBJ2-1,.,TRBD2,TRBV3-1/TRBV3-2,TGTGCCAGCAGCCAAGATCCACCCAGCGGGAGGGCCGGAAATGAGCAGTTCTTC,CASSQDPPSGRAGNEQFF
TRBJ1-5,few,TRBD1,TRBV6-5,TGTGCCAGCACCTCGGGACAGTCGGATCAGCCCCAGCATTTT,CASTSGQSDQPQHF
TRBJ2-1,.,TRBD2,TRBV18,TGTGCCAGCTCACCACCCGGGACTAGCGGGAGAAATGAGCAGTTCTTC,CASSPPGTSGRNEQFF
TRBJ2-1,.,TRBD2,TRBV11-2,TGTGCCAGCAGCTTAAAGTCCTTGGCGGTAGCGGGGACCCTCGTTAAGCAGTTCTTC,CASSLKSLAVAGTLVKQFF
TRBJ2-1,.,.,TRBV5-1,TGCGCCAGCAGCGAACGGGAAACATCCTACAATGAGCAGTTCTTC,CASSERETSYNEQFF
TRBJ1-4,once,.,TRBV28,TGTGCCAGCAGTTTATTTACTACGGGGGTAACTAATGAAAAACTGTTTTTT,CASSLFTTGVTNEKLFF
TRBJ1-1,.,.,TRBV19,TGTGCCAGTACTTATGGGCAGATGAACACTGAAGCTTTCTTT,CASTYGQMNTEAFF
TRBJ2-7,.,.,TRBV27,TGTGCCAGCAGTTTATCGGGGCAGCGGGCCCAACCCTACGAGCAGTACTTC,CASSLSGQRAQPYEQYF
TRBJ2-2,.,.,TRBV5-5,TGTGCCAGTGTGTTGGCAAACACCGGGGAGCTGTTTTTT,CASVLANTGELFF
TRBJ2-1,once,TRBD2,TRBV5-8,TGTGCCAGCAGCCCCGGGACTAGCGGGATAGATGAGCAGTTCTTC,CASSPGTSGIDEQFF
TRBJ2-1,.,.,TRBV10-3,TGTGCCATCAGTGAGCCGGGGACTGGCCGGGAGCAGTTCTTC,CAISEPGTGREQFF
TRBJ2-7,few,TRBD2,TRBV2,TGTGCCAGCTGTAGGACTAGCGGGGGAGGCTCCTACGAGCAGTACTTC,CASCRTSGGGSYEQYF
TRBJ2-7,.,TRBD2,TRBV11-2,TGTGCCAGCAGCCAGACTAGCGGGAATCCCTACGAGCAGTACTTC,CASSQTSGNPYEQYF
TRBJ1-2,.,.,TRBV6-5,TGTGCCAGCAGTTACGGGTCAGGTCTCTATGGCTACACCTTC,CASSYGSGLYGYTF
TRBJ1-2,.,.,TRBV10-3,TGTGCCATAAAGGGGCGGCTTGCGGACTATGGCTACACCTTC,CAIKGRLADYGYTF
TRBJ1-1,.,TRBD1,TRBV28,TGTGCCAGCCGGACAGGGGGTGCGAACACTGAAGCTTTCTTT,CASRTGGANTEAFF
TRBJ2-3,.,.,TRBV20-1,TGCAGTGCTAGTCCCAGCGGGAGCACAGATACGCAGTATTTT,CSASPSGSTDTQYF
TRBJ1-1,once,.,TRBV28,TGTGCCAGCAGTTTATTCACAGGCCTGAACACTGAAGCTTTCTTT,CASSLFTGLNTEAFF
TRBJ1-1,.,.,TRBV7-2,TGTGCCAGCAGCTTGGGGAGGCAGCCAGAGAACACTGAAGCTTTCTTT,CASSLGRQPENTEAFF
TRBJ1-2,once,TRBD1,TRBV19,TGTGCCAGTAGTGGAGAGACAGGGGGCGCCTATGGCTACACCTTC,CASSGETGGAYGYTF
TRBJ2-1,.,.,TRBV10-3,TGTGCCATCAGTGAAGGAACAGTCTACAATGAGCAGTTCTTC,CAISEGTVYNEQFF
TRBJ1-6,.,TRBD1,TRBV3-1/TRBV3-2,TGTGCCAGTACAGGGGATCTTAATTCACCCCTCCACTTT,CASTGDLNSPLHF
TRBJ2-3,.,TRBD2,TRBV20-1,TGCAGTGCTAGTATAACTAGCGGTTCCACAGATACGCAGTATTTT,CSASITSGSTDTQYF
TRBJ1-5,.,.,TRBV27,TGTGCCAGCAGTCTAAATGGGGCCAATCAGCCCCAGCATTTT,CASSLNGANQPQHF
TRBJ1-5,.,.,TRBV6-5,TGTGCCAGCAGTTACGAGGCGGGTTATCAGCCCCAGCATTTT,CASSYEAGYQPQHF
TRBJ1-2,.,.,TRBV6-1,TGTGCCAGCAGTGAAACAGGGTCTGGCTACACCTTC,CASSETGSGYTF